What follows are 26 T cell receptor beta chains derived from one specimen sequenced in a study of cytomegalovirus exposure and HLA in healthy donors. Primers for the PCR totalled 60 Vbeta and 13 Jbeta. This table comes from immunoSEQ multiplex PCR, and its TCRdb copy is limited to in-frame clones, with some not included. Among about 180,000 clones, over 80% were seen once, and the ten largest hold more than 1.5%. Sequencing input: PBMCs. Receptors were obtained from a man aged 40-49 years in good health and CMV-seronegative.

The V gene is TRBV5-6, the J gene TRBJ1-2, with 9 bases aligning to TRBD1. The CDR3 covers 16 residues. The V segment lost 4 bases and the J segment 4 bases; nucleotides outside the gene matches: 11. Looked up from germline, CDR1 is SGHDT and CDR2 is YYEEEE. In DNA, the CDR3 is TGTGCCAGCAGCAGGATCCTCCGGACAGGGGTCTATGGCTACACCTTC. Translating gives CASSRILRTGVYGYTF.

This chain uses TRBV6-5 with TRBJ2-2; 8 nucleotides agree with TRBD2. The CDR3 length is 15 residues. Trimming took 4 bases from V and 1 from J; bases not matched to a gene: 2. Per germline, CDR1 MNHEY and CDR2 SVGAGI. The CDR3 sequence is CASSSGGGNTGELFF. For the CDR3, the DNA is TGTGCCAGCAGTTCCGGGGGGGGGAACACCGGGGAGCTGTTTTTT.

In this sample, this clone turned up a few times. The rearrangement joins TRBV6-5 to TRBJ1-1; D perhaps matches TRBD1 (6 bases). Germline CDR1 is MNHEY and CDR2 is SVGAGI. This CDR3 is built from 13 residues. V lost 8 bases and J lost 4, with 14 bases in between. The CDR3 reads CASVAKGVTEAFF. The DNA for the CDR3 is TGTGCCAGCGTGGCGAAGGGGGTCACTGAAGCTTTCTTT.

This chain joins TRBV10-3 and TRBJ2-5; 7 bases line up with TRBD1. Germline V gene sequence: CDR1 ENHRY, CDR2 SYGVKD. CDR3 length: 14 amino acids. J lost 5 bases, V lost 3 bases, and 6 bases had no gene match. DNA of the CDR3: TGTGCCATCAGTGACAACCTCAGGGGGGAGACCCAGTACTTC. This encodes CAISDNLRGETQYF.

This clone was recorded only once. The chain carries TRBV6-4 and TRBJ2-1, with TRBD2 identical over 9 bases. The CDR3 contains 14 residues. Germline values: CDR1 MRHNA, CDR2 SNTAGT. V was pared by 7 bases and J by 5 bases, with 6 bases of the junction left unmatched. The CDR3: CASKWRLADNEQFF. The CDR3 DNA is TGTGCCAGCAAATGGAGACTAGCGGACAATGAGCAGTTCTTC.

The chain has TRBV18 and TRBJ2-1; D remains ambiguous. The CDR3 is made up of 12 amino acids. Deletions cut 3 bases from V and 7 bases from J, with 7 bases between. The germline gives CDR1 KGHSH, CDR2 LQKENI. CDR3 loop: CASSPAVNEQFF. CDR3 DNA sequence: TGTGCCAGCTCACCGGCGGTTAATGAGCAGTTCTTC.

V and J are TRBV30 and TRBJ1-5; D is unclear. V lost 2 bases and J lost 4, with 12 bases in between. Germline loops: CDR1 GTSNPN, CDR2 SVGIG (reference sequence). The CDR3 is 14 amino acids. Here the CDR3 DNA reads TGTGCCTGGAGTTCTTCGTTGAGGAATCAGCCCCAGCATTTT. This encodes CAWSSSLRNQPQHF.

J is TRBJ2-4 and V is TRBV6-1, with D perhaps TRBD2 (6 bases). Germline V gives CDR1 MNHNS, CDR2 SASEGT. There are 13 residues in the CDR3. V dropped 2 bases and J dropped 6 bases, with 8 bases sitting between them. Here the CDR3 reads CASSELGGNIQYF. In DNA, the CDR3 is TGTGCCAGCAGTGAATTGGGGGGAAACATTCAGTACTTC.

The chain has TRBV9 and TRBJ1-6; D perhaps matches TRBD1 (5 bases). V was trimmed by 0 bases and J by 9 bases, leaving 10 bases between them. Germline V lookup: CDR1 SGDLS, CDR2 YYNGEE. The CDR3 runs 14 residues. CDR3 sequence: CASSVEGRISPLHF. For the CDR3, the DNA is TGTGCCAGCAGCGTAGAGGGGCGGATTTCACCCCTCCACTTT. The full variable domain, rest sourced from reference TRBV9 and TRBJ1-6, is DSGVTQTPKHLITATGQRVTLRCSPRSGDLSVYWYQQSLDQGLQFLIQYYNGEERAKGNILERFSAQQFPDLHSELNLSSLELGDSALYFCASSVEGRISPLHFGNGTRLTVT.

This chain links TRBV9 with TRBJ2-1; 7 bases line up with TRBD2. Germline V CDR1 and CDR2: SGDLS, YYNGEE. The junction had 14 bases not matched to a gene; V was cut back by 4 bases and J by 4 bases. The CDR3 contains 17 residues. In DNA, the CDR3 is TGTGCCAGCAGCCCATTTACTTGGGGGGGGGAATACAATGAGCAGTTCTTC. Its translation is CASSPFTWGGEYNEQFF.

V is TRBV6-5 and J is TRBJ2-5; TRBD2 matches at 13 bases. Germline V gene lookup returns CDR1 MNHEY and CDR2 SVGAGI. The CDR3 loop spans 16 amino acids. Trimming took 0 bases from V and 2 from J; bases not matched to a gene: 0. The CDR3: CASSYSGLAGQETQYF. CDR3 nucleotide sequence: TGTGCCAGCAGTTACTCGGGACTAGCGGGGCAAGAGACCCAGTACTTC.

This chain uses TRBV9 with TRBJ2-2, with TRBD2 identical over 10 bases. This CDR3 is built from 16 residues. The ends lost 2 bases at V and 3 bases at J; junction bases unmatched: 4. Germline V lookup: CDR1 SGDLS, CDR2 YYNGEE. CDR3 in amino acids: CASSVSGGADTGELFF. DNA of the CDR3: TGTGCCAGCAGCGTCAGCGGGGGGGCCGACACCGGGGAGCTGTTTTTT.

This clone was recorded only once. The genes are TRBV9 and TRBJ2-3, with D tentatively TRBD2 (6 bases). Trimming cost V 2 bases and J 7 bases, with 14 bases left between them. The V gene's germline CDR1 is SGDLS and CDR2 YYNGEE. This CDR3 has 14 residues. The CDR3 DNA sequence: TGTGCCAGCAGCGTCGGGGGAAGTAGTCATACGCAGTATTTT. Residues: CASSVGGSSHTQYF.

The chain carries TRBV11-2 and TRBJ1-1, with D perhaps matching TRBD1 (6 bases). This CDR3 is 12 amino acids long. Per germline, CDR1 SGHAT and CDR2 FQNNGV. The V end was cut by 5 bases, the J end by 5 bases, with 9 bases between. The CDR3 bases are TGTGCCAGCAGCCACAGGGTTACTGAAGCTTTCTTT. Its translation is CASSHRVTEAFF. The whole variable domain, filled in from reference TRBV11-2 and TRBJ1-1, reads EAGVAQSPRYKIIEKRQSVAFWCNPISGHATLYWYQQILGQGPKLLIQFQNNGVVDDSQLPKDRFSAERLKGVDSTLKIQPAKLEDSAVYLCASSHRVTEAFFGQGTRLTVV.

V usage is TRBV6-1 and J usage is TRBJ1-6; D is uncertain. Trimming took off 3 bases at V and 9 bases at J, with 12 bases between the two ends. Per the germline V gene, CDR1 is MNHNS and CDR2 is SASEGT. The CDR3 extends over 14 amino acids. The chain's CDR3 is CASSDQPEASPLHF. Here the CDR3 DNA reads TGTGCCAGCAGTGACCAGCCAGAGGCTTCACCCCTCCACTTT.

The chain carries TRBV4-2 and TRBJ2-2; D gene ambiguous. The CDR3 is 15 residues long. From germline, CDR1 is LGHNA and CDR2 YNFKEQ. Deletions cut 0 bases from V and 3 bases from J, with 8 bases between. The CDR3 loop reads CASSQDGQDTGELFF. CDR3 DNA sequence: TGTGCCAGCAGCCAAGATGGTCAGGACACCGGGGAGCTGTTTTTT.

This clone has a single count. This rearrangement joins TRBV18 to TRBJ2-7; D is possibly TRBD2 (6 bases). This CDR3 has 14 amino acids. Germline V gene data show CDR1 as KGHSH and CDR2 as LQKENI. V dropped 3 bases and J dropped 7 bases, with 16 bases sitting between them. The CDR3 coding sequence is TGTGCCAGCTCACCGGGACTCCAACAAAGTGAGCAGTACTTC. Translation: CASSPGLQQSEQYF. Filled out from reference TRBV18 and TRBJ2-7, the complete variable domain reads NAGVMQNPRHLVRRRGQEARLRCSPMKGHSHVYWYRQLPEEGLKFMVYLQKENIIDESGMPKERFSAEFPKEGPSILRIQQVVRGDSAAYFCASSPGLQQSEQYFGPGTRLTVT.

The rearrangement joins TRBV6-5 to TRBJ2-3; the match to TRBD2 covers 12 bases. This CDR3 has 15 amino acids. The ends lost 8 bases at V and 6 bases at J; junction bases unmatched: 9. Germline V CDR1 and CDR2: MNHEY, SVGAGI. CDR3 sequence (DNA): TGTGCCAGCGGGCTAGCGGGGGGGTTCGGCGATACGCAGTATTTT. As protein: CASGLAGGFGDTQYF.

This clone was seen only a few times. The chain is built from TRBV30 and TRBJ1-2; tentatively, D is TRBD1 (6 bases). With 1 base removed from V and 3 bases from J, the gap between germline ends came to 9 bases. Looked up from germline, CDR1 is GTSNPN and CDR2 is SVGIG (reference sequence). The CDR3 runs to 13 residues. The CDR3 DNA follows: TGTGCCTGGAGTGAGGGACACCACTATGGCTACACCTTC. Protein: CAWSEGHHYGYTF.

Regarding this clone: Other DNA sequences in the sample encode the same CDR3. The chain couples TRBV7-2 to TRBJ1-5; the D is unclear. Looked up from germline, CDR1 is SGHTA and CDR2 is FQGNSA. The length of the CDR3 is 14 residues. The V end lost 3 bases, the J end lost 2 bases, and 8 bases lay between the germline ends. This CDR3 is CASSLDRGNQPQHF. CDR3 sequence (DNA): TGTGCCAGCAGCTTGGATCGGGGCAATCAGCCCCAGCATTTT.

The V gene is TRBV2, the J gene TRBJ2-2; TRBD1 might be the D (6 bases). CDR1 is SNHLY and CDR2 is FYNNEI in the germline V gene. The V and J ends lost 8 bases and 0 bases respectively, with 10 bases between them. The CDR3 length is 14 residues. The CDR3 DNA reads TGTGCCAGCGGTACAGGGACGAACACCGGGGAGCTGTTTTTT. Encoded protein: CASGTGTNTGELFF.

The chain carries TRBV6-6 and TRBJ2-7; a weak D match, TRBD1 (6 bases). Germline CDR1 MNHNY, CDR2 SVGAGI (reference sequence). V was pared by 0 bases and J by 4 bases, with 7 bases between. The CDR3 has 13 residues. The CDR3 here is CASSYSQGYEQYF. The CDR3 DNA follows: TGTGCCAGCAGTTACTCCCAGGGGTACGAGCAGTACTTC.

This clone turned up a few times. A read error may account for a junction end that differs from germline. The chain joins TRBV5-6 to TRBJ2-1; no firm D call. CDR3 length: 11 amino acids. Germline V gene sequence: CDR1 SGHDT, CDR2 YYEEEE. The CDR3 bases are TGTGCCAGCAGCTCCTTCAATGAGCAGTTCTTC. Its translation is CASSSFNEQFF.

The count of this clone is one. V usage is TRBV7-2 and J usage is TRBJ2-6; TRBD2 agrees at 13 bases. There are 19 residues in the CDR3. Germline assignment: CDR1 SGHTA and CDR2 FQGNSA. With V trimmed by 5 bases and J by 0 bases, 7 bases remained unmatched. CDR3 in amino acids: CASSQTRTSGSSGANVLTF. The CDR3 DNA sequence: TGTGCCAGCAGCCAGACCAGGACTAGCGGGAGCTCTGGGGCCAACGTCCTGACTTTC.

The gene calls are TRBV6-6 and TRBJ2-6; TRBD1 is a possible D gene (6 bases). The V and J ends lost 0 bases and 2 bases respectively, with 8 bases between them. Germline V gene lookup returns CDR1 MNHNY and CDR2 SVGAGI (reference sequence). The CDR3 consists of 16 residues. CDR3 nucleotide sequence: TGTGCCAGCAGTTACTCTAACAGGGCTGGGGCCAACGTCCTGACTTTC. Translated, it gives CASSYSNRAGANVLTF.

This clone was seen only a few times. The gene calls are TRBV7-9 and TRBJ1-3; D is possibly TRBD1 (6 bases). V shed 5 bases and J shed 0 bases, with 11 bases lying between them. Germline CDR1 and CDR2: SEHNR and FQNEAQ (reference sequence). CDR3 size: 15 residues. The CDR3 DNA reads TGTGCCAGCAGCCAGGGGCATCCCTCTGGAAACACCATATATTTT. It yields the protein CASSQGHPSGNTIYF.